This T cell receptor (beta chain) was identified during a study of T-cell memory formation after mild COVID-19 (dated by TCRdb to about 2021). Study-wide context: TCR sequence clusters from the two donors were found to be largely donor specific. Two young, previously healthy adult volunteers made up the cohort, one male and one female. Longitudinal TCRalpha and TCRbeta repertoire sequencing tracked T-cell clones expanding and contracting after mild COVID-19 in two donors.

This clonotype was detected many times. Its binding antigen is unknown. No much larger clonotype is one base removed from it; base qualities were not supplied. Results the study describes overall, beyond this receptor: Contracting CD4+ clones were located mainly in the CM and EM memory subsets, whereas CD8+ clones were found to be enriched in EMRA. Balanced CD4/CD8 phenotypes were observed for clones contracting from day 15 to 85, whereas a bias towards CD4+ was observed for a second wave of clones expanding from day 15 to 37. SARS-CoV-2 specificity of the second-wave clones peaking on day 37 was not confirmed. Only a couple of mild cases were covered in the study, and larger cohorts including severe cases with pre-infection samples were considered necessary. Some responding clones were detected in pre-infection memory, suggesting pre-existing cross-reactive memory T cells joined the SARS-CoV-2 response.

From its cysteine to its phenylalanine, the CDR3 spans 16 amino acids. This entry keeps only the CDR3 DNA: 48 bases, framed from base 1. Trimming at the junction amounts to 5 bases on V and 0 bases on J, and the germline ends lie 17 bases apart. The germline V gene (reference sequence) provides CDR1 DFQATT and CDR2 SNEGSKA. Instrument on record: Illumina NovaSeq 6000. TCRalpha and TCRbeta cDNA libraries were built by 5'RACE with constant-segment primers, adding sample barcodes and unique molecular identifiers. Trizol reagent was used to extract RNA from every sample. The libraries were amplified in two PCR steps, and the second step added a second sample barcode and Illumina TruSeq adapters. Sequencing of the libraries was done on an Illumina NovaSeq, producing 2 x 150 bp paired-end reads. The authors' analysis ran thus. With migec v1.2.7, reads were demultiplexed and then collapsed into UMI-guided consensus sequences. Using mixcr v2.1.11, the UMI consensuses were aligned to TRA and TRB V and J templates and assembled into clonotypes. Clonotypes were classified as expanded or contracted when called significant by both edgeR and NoisET, with noise models trained on biological replicates. edgeR calls used a false discovery rate-adjusted p below 0.01 and a log2 fold-change threshold of 1. As an exploratory analysis of dynamics, PCA with hierarchical clustering was applied to max-normalized trajectories of the 1000 most abundant clonotypes. Each responding clone was given a CD4 or CD8 phenotype based on the CD4+ and CD8+ repertoires, which had been sequenced separately. TCRdb ran its own pipeline on the public reads, namely fastp trimming at Q25 and MiXCR clone calling, and kept in-frame beta chains. Identical CDR3 protein sequences are pooled into one entry, listed with their most common genes and DNA. TCRdb's processing, not the authors', yielded these V and J calls. The sample includes 300,000 or so distinct CDR3 sequences, with approximately 15% observed a single time. The ten largest make up 22% of the sample.

PBMCs were isolated by Ficoll-Paque density gradient centrifugation. The chain is made from TRBV20-1 and TRBJ2-1; the D call is possibly TRBD1 or TRBD2, each sharing 6 bases. This receptor was obtained from a man between 18 and 35 years old who had mild COVID-19 (a few samples of this study predate the infection). The sample titles of this study are shuffled in the database, so cell type and time point are left out; the donor was told from shared clones. The sample comprised PBMCs or a T cell subset sorted from them (not recorded which). In nucleotides, the sequence is TGCAGTGCTGGGGGCCGGGGGCGAAGCTCCTACAATGAGCAGTTCTTC. The resulting protein is CSAGGRGRSSYNEQFF.